Listed below are T cell receptor beta chains from one sample, sequenced in a study of radiation and T cells in renal cell carcinoma. Data came from immunoSEQ multiplex PCR; TCRdb stores just in-frame clones and leaves some out. The sample contains 150,000 to 190,000 clones, about 87% of which appear only once. The sequences come from blood, collected from a patient whose treatment included radiotherapy and nephrectomy. The receptors stem from a woman between 50 and 59 years old with renal cell carcinoma. The CDR3 runs from the conserved cysteine through the conserved F or W. The D gene is left open where the match is weak. Some rows have no size entry. The others give once, few or many, or a class for an expanded clone.

NA	NA	TRBJ2-5	TRBV6-1	TGTGCCAGCAGTGAAAGGTTAGGGGGGTACCAAGAGACCCAGTACTTC	CASSERLGGYQETQYF
NA	NA	TRBJ1-1	TRBV7-2	TGTGCCAGCAGCTTCCTAATGAACACTGAAGCTTTCTTT	CASSFLMNTEAFF
TRBD2	NA	TRBJ2-2	TRBV7-2	TGTGCCAGCAGCTCTAGCGGGGGGGTGACTGGGGAGCTGTTTTTT	CASSSSGGVTGELFF
TRBD1	NA	TRBJ2-7	TRBV29-1	TGCAGCTCGAGGGACAGTACCGAGCAGTACTTC	CSSRDSTEQYF
TRBD1	NA	TRBJ1-5	TRBV6-5	TGTGCCAGCAGGCGAGAGGCAGGGGGCGATCAGCCCCAGCATTTT	CASRREAGGDQPQHF
NA	NA	TRBJ2-3	TRBV6-5	TGTGCCAGCAGTTACGCGTTCCGCACAGATACGCAGTATTTT	CASSYAFRTDTQYF
NA	NA	TRBJ1-4	TRBV5-1	TGCGCCAGCAGCTTGGACTCGACAGAAGAAAAACTGTTTTTT	CASSLDSTEEKLFF
NA	NA	TRBJ1-2	TRBV4-2	TGTGCCAGCAGCCAAGTTCCCCCAAACTATGGCTACACCTTC	CASSQVPPNYGYTF
NA	NA	TRBJ1-2	TRBV5-1	TGCGCCAGCAGTACCAGGCCAGACTATGGCTACACCTTC	CASSTRPDYGYTF
TRBD1	NA	TRBJ2-5	TRBV5-1	TGCGCCAGCAGCGGGAGACAGGGAACTTTGGAGACCCAGTACTTC	CASSGRQGTLETQYF
NA	once	TRBJ1-2	TRBV4-3	TGCGCCAGCAGCCAACTCGGAGTCTTAACTAGCGGCTACACCTTC	CASSQLGVLTSGYTF
NA	few	TRBJ1-1	TRBV4-3	TGCGCCAGCAGCCAAGCAGGGAACACTGAAGCTTTCTTT	CASSQAGNTEAFF
TRBD1	NA	TRBJ2-7	TRBV4-2	TGTGCCAGCAGCCAACCCGGGACAGTCGGCTCCTACGAGCAGTACTTC	CASSQPGTVGSYEQYF
NA	NA	TRBJ2-5	TRBV5-1	TGCGCCAGCAGCTTGGAAAAGGACTGGGAGACCCAGTACTTC	CASSLEKDWETQYF
NA	NA	TRBJ2-5	TRBV12-5	TGTGCTAGTGGTTTGCCTAAACAGGGATGGGAGACCCAGTACTTC	CASGLPKQGWETQYF
NA	NA	TRBJ2-4	TRBV7-9	TGTGCCAGCAGCTCCCCCGGGATCATCGGCATTCAGTACTTC	CASSSPGIIGIQYF
NA	NA	TRBJ1-5	TRBV6-5	TGTGCCAGCTCTTCGGGGGGCAATCAGCCCCAGCATTTT	CASSSGGNQPQHF
TRBD1	NA	TRBJ2-6	TRBV6-5	TGTGCCAGCAGTCGGGACAGCTCTGGGGCCAACGTCCTGACTTTC	CASSRDSSGANVLTF
TRBD1	medium-sized	TRBJ1-5	TRBV7-6	TGTGCCAGCAGCCTACTCGACAGGGGGCAGGTTGGTCAGCCCCAGCATTTT	CASSLLDRGQVGQPQHF
NA	NA	TRBJ1-6	TRBV7-8	TGTGCCAGCCATTCTGGACGCAGGGGTAATTCACCCCTCCACTTT	CASHSGRRGNSPLHF
NA	once	TRBJ1-2	TRBV6-1	TGTGCCAGCAGTAGGGGACAAGACTATGGCTACACCTTC	CASSRGQDYGYTF
NA	NA	TRBJ1-5	TRBV7-9	TGTGCCAGCAGCCCCGAGGGAGCAGCAGGCAATCAGCCCCAGCATTTT	CASSPEGAAGNQPQHF
NA	NA	TRBJ1-1	TRBV14	TGTGCCAGCAGCCCTCCCGGGACTCCCCGAGGAGCTTTCTTT	CASSPPGTPRGAFF
TRBD1	NA	TRBJ2-7	TRBV11-2	TGTGCCAGCAGCTTAGTCCAGGGGGCGTTTGACGAGCAGTACTTC	CASSLVQGAFDEQYF
NA	NA	TRBJ1-1	TRBV6-1	TGTGCCAGCAGTCCGGGGTTATGGACCACTGAAGCTTTCTTT	CASSPGLWTTEAFF
NA	NA	TRBJ1-1	TRBV6-1	TGTGCCAGCAGAGAACCTCAGAACACTGAAGCTTTCTTT	CASREPQNTEAFF
TRBD1	few	TRBJ1-4	TRBV28	TGTGCCAGCAGTTTAAGGGACAGGGAGGAAAAACTGTTTTTT	CASSLRDREEKLFF
NA	NA	TRBJ1-1	TRBV14	TGTGCCAGCAGCCAAGCGGGTAGGGCCGCGGGTATTGCGGCTTTCTTT	CASSQAGRAAGIAAFF
NA	NA	TRBJ1-1	TRBV7-2	TGTGCCAGCAGCTTAAGGTACGTAAGAGGCACTGAAGCTTTCTTT	CASSLRYVRGTEAFF
NA	NA	TRBJ2-3	TRBV15	TGTGCCACCAGCAGAGATTCAGGGGAGGATACGCAGTATTTT	CATSRDSGEDTQYF
NA	NA	TRBJ1-3	TRBV5-4	TGTGCCAGCAGCCCGGACTTGACTGGGGGAAACACCATATATTTT	CASSPDLTGGNTIYF
NA	NA	TRBJ2-3	TRBV5-6	TGTGCCAGCAGCTCGCAGGGAAACCCTACAGATACGCAGTATTTT	CASSSQGNPTDTQYF
NA	NA	TRBJ1-4	TRBV5-1	TGCGCCAGCAGGGACCCTAATGAAAAACTGTTTTTT	CASRDPNEKLFF
NA	NA	TRBJ1-2	TRBV4-3	TGCGCCAGCAGCTCCGGGGCAGGGAGATATTATGGCTACACCTTC	CASSSGAGRYYGYTF
NA	NA	TRBJ2-3	TRBV18	TGTGCCAGCTCCCCAGATCTGTCAGATACGCAGTATTTT	CASSPDLSDTQYF
TRBD1	NA	TRBJ1-4	TRBV5-5	TGTGCCAGCAGCGAACAGACAGGGACGGGGGAAAAACTGTTTTTT	CASSEQTGTGEKLFF
NA	NA	TRBJ1-4	TRBV7-8	TGTGCCAGCAGCTTAGGAGGGAACGAAAAACTGTTTTTT	CASSLGGNEKLFF
NA	NA	TRBJ1-3	TRBV5-1	TGCGCCAGCAGCGTAGACGGCGTCTCTGGAAACACCATATATTTT	CASSVDGVSGNTIYF
NA	NA	TRBJ2-7	TRBV6-1	TGTGCCAGCAGTGAAGGGCTCTGGCGGGGCTTTAGCTCCTACGAGCAGTACTTC	CASSEGLWRGFSSYEQYF
NA	NA	TRBJ1-5	TRBV7-2	TGTGCCAGCAGCCTCCACAGGGCTGGTCAGCCCCAGCATTTT	CASSLHRAGQPQHF
NA	NA	TRBJ1-5	TRBV15	TGTGCCACCAGCCGACAGGATCAGCCCCAGCATTTT	CATSRQDQPQHF
NA	NA	TRBJ1-4	TRBV29-1	TGCAGCGCCCGCTGGGGTAATGAAAAACTGTTTTTT	CSARWGNEKLFF
TRBD1	NA	TRBJ1-1	TRBV4-3	TGCGCCAGCAGCCAAGACCCGGGACAGGGCGAAGCTTTCTTT	CASSQDPGQGEAFF
NA	NA	TRBJ2-5	TRBV6-5	TGTGCCAGCAGTTACTCGATACGGGTTGAGACCCAGTACTTC	CASSYSIRVETQYF
TRBD1	NA	TRBJ2-2	TRBV5-1	TGCGCCAGCAGCTCCGGACAGGGGGCCGGGGAGCTGTTTTTT	CASSSGQGAGELFF
NA	NA	TRBJ1-1	TRBV6-5	TGTGCCAGCAGGCGGTACAGGGAGAACACTGAAGCTTTCTTT	CASRRYRENTEAFF
NA	NA	TRBJ1-2	TRBV27	TGTGCCAGCGCCTCCACTCGGGACTATGGCTACACCTTC	CASASTRDYGYTF
NA	NA	TRBJ2-1	TRBV5-1	TGCGCCAGCAGAGTCTCATCCCGGGCCCCCAATGAGCAGTTCTTC	CASRVSSRAPNEQFF
TRBD2	once	TRBJ2-7	TRBV6-6	TGTGCCAGCGGGATACCCACGGGACGGGGGGGATACGAGCAGTACTTC	CASGIPTGRGGYEQYF
NA	NA	TRBJ2-3	TRBV29-1	TGCAGCTCTGGTGGCACAGATACGCAGTATTTT	CSSGGTDTQYF